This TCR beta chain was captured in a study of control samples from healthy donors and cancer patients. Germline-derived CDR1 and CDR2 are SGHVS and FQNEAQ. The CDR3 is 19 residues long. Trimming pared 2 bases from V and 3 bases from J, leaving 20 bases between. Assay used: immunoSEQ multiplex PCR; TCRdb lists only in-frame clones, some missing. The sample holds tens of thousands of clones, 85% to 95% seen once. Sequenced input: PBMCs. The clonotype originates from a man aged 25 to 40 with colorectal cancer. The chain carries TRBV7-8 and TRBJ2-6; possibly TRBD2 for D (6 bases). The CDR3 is CASSLSGGRSPGGANVLTF. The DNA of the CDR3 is TGTGCCAGCAGCTTATCCGGGGGTCGGTCCCCTGGTGGGGCCAACGTCCTGACTTTC.